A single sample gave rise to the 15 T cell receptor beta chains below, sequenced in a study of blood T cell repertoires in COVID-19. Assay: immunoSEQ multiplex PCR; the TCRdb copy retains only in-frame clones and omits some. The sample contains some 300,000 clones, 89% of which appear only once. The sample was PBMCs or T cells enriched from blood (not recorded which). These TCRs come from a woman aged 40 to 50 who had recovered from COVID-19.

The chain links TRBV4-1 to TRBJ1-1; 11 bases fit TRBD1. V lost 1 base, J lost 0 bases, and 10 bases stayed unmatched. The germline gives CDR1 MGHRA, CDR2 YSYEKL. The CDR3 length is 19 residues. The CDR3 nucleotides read TGCGCCAGCAGCCAAGTTTTCACCCGGACAGGGGGCATGAACACTGAAGCTTTCTTT. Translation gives CASSQVFTRTGGMNTEAFF.

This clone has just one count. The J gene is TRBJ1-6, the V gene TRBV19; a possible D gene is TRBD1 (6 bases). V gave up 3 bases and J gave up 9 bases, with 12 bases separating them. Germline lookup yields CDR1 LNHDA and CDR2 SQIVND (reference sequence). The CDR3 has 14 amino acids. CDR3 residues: CASSIRGASSPLHF. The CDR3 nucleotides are TGTGCCAGTAGTATCCGGGGGGCTAGTTCACCCCTCCACTTT. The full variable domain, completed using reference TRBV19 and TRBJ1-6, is DGGITQSPKYLFRKEGQNVTLSCEQNLNHDAMYWYRQDPGQGLRLIYYSQIVNDFQKGDIAEGYSVSREKKESFPLTVTSAQKNPTAFYLCASSIRGASSPLHFGNGTRLTVT.

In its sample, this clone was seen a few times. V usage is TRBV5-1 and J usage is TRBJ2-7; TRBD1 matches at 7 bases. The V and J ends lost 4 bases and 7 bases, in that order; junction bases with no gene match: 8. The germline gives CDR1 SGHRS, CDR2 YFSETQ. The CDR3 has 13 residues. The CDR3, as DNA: TGCGCCAGCAGCACGACAGGGAGAGGAGAGCAGTACTTC. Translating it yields CASSTTGRGEQYF.

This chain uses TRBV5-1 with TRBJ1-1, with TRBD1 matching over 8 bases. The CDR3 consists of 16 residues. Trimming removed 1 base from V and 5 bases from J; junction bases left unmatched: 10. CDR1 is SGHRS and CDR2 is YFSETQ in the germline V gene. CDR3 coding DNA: TGCGCCAGCAGCTTGATCATCGACAGGGGATGGACTGAAGCTTTCTTT. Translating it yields CASSLIIDRGWTEAFF. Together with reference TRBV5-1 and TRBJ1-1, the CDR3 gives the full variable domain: KAGVTQTPRYLIKTRGQQVTLSCSPISGHRSVSWYQQTPGQGLQFLFEYFSETQRNKGNFPGRFSGRQFSNSRSEMNVSTLELGDSALYLCASSLIIDRGWTEAFFGQGTRLTVV.

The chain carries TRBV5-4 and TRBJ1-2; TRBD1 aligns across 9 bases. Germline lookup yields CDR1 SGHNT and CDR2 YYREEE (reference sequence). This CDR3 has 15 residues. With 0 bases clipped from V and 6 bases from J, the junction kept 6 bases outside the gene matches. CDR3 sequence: CASSLAVDRGDGYTF. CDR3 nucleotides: TGTGCCAGCAGCTTGGCAGTGGACAGGGGAGATGGCTACACCTTC.

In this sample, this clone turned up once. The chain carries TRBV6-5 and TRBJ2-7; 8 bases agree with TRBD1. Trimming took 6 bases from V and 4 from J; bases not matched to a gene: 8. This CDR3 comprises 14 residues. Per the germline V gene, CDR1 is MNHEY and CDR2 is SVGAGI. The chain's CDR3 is CASRQGASLYEQYF. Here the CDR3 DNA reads TGTGCCAGCAGGCAGGGGGCGAGTCTATACGAGCAGTACTTC.

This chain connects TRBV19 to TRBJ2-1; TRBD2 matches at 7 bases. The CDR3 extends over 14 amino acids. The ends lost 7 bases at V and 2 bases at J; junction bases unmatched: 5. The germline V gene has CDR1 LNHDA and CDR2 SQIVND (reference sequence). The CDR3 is CASNPGGAYNEQFF. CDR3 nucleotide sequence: TGTGCCAGTAACCCTGGGGGGGCCTACAATGAGCAGTTCTTC.

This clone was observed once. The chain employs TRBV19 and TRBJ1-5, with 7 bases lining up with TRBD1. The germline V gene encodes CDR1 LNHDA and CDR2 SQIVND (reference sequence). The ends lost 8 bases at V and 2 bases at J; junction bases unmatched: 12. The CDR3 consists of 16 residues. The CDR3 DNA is TGTGCCAGTTCCTGGTATCAGGGGGTCGGCAATCAGCCCCAGCATTTT. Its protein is CASSWYQGVGNQPQHF.

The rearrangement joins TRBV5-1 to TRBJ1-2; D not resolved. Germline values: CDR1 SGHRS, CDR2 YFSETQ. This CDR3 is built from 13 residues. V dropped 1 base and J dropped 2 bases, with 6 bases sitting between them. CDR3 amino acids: CASSLWENYGYTF. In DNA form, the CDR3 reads TGCGCCAGCAGCTTGTGGGAGAACTATGGCTACACCTTC.

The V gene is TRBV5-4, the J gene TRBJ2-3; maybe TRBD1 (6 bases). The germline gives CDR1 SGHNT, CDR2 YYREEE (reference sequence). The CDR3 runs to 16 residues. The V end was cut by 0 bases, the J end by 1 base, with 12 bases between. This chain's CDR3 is CASSLGGPFGTDTQYF. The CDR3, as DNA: TGTGCCAGCAGCTTGGGGGGGCCCTTCGGCACAGATACGCAGTATTTT.

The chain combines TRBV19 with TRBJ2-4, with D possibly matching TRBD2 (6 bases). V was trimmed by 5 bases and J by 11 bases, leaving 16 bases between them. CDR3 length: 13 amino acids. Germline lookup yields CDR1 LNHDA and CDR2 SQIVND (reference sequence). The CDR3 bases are TGTGCCAGTAGTGAGCGGCGCCGCGGGGTTCAGTACTTC. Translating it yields CASSERRRGVQYF.

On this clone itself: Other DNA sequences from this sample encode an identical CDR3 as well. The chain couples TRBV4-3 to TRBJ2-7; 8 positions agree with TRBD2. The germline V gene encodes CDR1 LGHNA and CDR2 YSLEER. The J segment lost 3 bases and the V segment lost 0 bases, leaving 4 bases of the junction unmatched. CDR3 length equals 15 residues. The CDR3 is CASSQELAGFYEQYF. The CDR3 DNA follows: TGCGCCAGCAGCCAAGAGCTAGCGGGCTTCTACGAGCAGTACTTC.

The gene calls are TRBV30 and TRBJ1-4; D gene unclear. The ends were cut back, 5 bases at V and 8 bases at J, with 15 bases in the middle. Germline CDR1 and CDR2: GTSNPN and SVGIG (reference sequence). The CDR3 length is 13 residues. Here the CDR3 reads CAWGRGGTEKLFF. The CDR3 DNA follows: TGTGCCTGGGGCCGTGGTGGCACCGAAAAACTGTTTTTT.

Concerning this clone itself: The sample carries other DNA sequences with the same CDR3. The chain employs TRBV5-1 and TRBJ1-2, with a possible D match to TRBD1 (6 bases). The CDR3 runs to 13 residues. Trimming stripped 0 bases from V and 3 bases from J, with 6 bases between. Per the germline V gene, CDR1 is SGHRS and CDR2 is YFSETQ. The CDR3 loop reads CASSLEGDYGYTF. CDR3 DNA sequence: TGCGCCAGCAGCTTGGAGGGGGACTATGGCTACACCTTC.

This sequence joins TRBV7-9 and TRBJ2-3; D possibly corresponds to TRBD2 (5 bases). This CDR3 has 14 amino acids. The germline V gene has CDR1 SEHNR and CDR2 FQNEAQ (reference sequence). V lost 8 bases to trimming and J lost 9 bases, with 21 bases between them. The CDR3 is CASRGARVQETQYF. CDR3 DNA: TGTGCCAGCCGGGGAGCGCGGGTGCAAGAGACGCAGTATTTT.